This record covers a single TCR beta chain. This clonotype was counted many times. No antigen is known for it. Qualities for individual bases were not recorded, and no much larger clone is one base off. The data originate from a study of neurological immune-mediated disorders (dated by TCRdb to about 2019). Study-wide context: Peripheral blood TCR-beta repertoires from HTLV-I-associated myelopathy (HAM/TSP) patients, multiple sclerosis patients and healthy controls were compared by UMI-based sequencing. The 95 to 120 TCR-beta libraries covered PBMC samples along with longitudinal samples, technical triplicates, and paired sorted CD4+ and CD8+ T-cell subsets. The cohort included 60 to 75 subjects: around 15 with HAM/TSP, some 35 with multiple sclerosis, and roughly 20 healthy controls.

Overall study results and their limits: No identical CDR3 amino acid sequences were shared among expanded clones across subjects, suggesting private TCR-beta repertoires in all groups. The highest TCR clonal expansion was observed in HAM/TSP patients, whereas the lowest was observed in MS patients, even when compared with healthy controls.

Libraries from unsorted PBMCs were made from 2 million PBMCs kept in RNAlater at -80 degrees C until RNA extraction. Peripheral blood underwent Ficoll-Hypaque density gradient centrifugation to isolate PBMCs, which were then cryopreserved in liquid nitrogen. V lost 6 bases and J lost 7 bases; the stretch between them is 19 bases long. The germline V gene supplies CDR1 SGHTA and CDR2 FQGNSA. The CDR3 goes from the cysteine to the phenylalanine over 14 residues. Only the CDR3 part of the read is kept: 42 bases, read in frame from the first base. To synthesize cDNA, template-switch 5'RACE was performed with a primer carrying a 10-nucleotide random unique molecular identifier so that each TCR transcript was tagged. Every sequencing run yielded over 170 million TCR-beta sequences covering 15-18 subjects. The RNeasy kit was used for extraction of total RNA. Using the KAPA Real-time Library Amplification kit, TCR-beta VDJ regions were amplified with primers for the TCR constant region and the 5'RACE anchor. Sample indexes and Illumina adaptors were added in a first PCR, after which library yield was increased in a second PCR. After Ampure bead purification, the TCR product of roughly 650 bp was size-selected on a 2% E-gel SizeSelection system. Library quality was checked on a Bioanalyzer, concentration was measured with Qubit, and libraries were quantified with the Kapa Library Quantification kit before pooling. An Illumina HiSeq 2500 was used to sequence the libraries paired-end at 2 x 150 bp. To increase sequence diversity, roughly 24-31% phiX was spiked into each library pool. The study's processing was this. The UMI-based MiGEC pipeline processed quality-filtered reads and removed over 85% of raw TCR sequences during error correction. IMGT germline references were used for alignment of VDJ genes, and clonotypes were defined by a unique CDR3 amino acid sequence together with V-J genes. Clonal expansion, Shannon diversity and CDR3 relatedness (CalcPairwiseDistances, ClusterSamples) were evaluated with VDJtools, and phylogenetic trees were built with CLCbio workbench. Clones with at least 8 unique UMIs were defined as expanded, with this threshold being based on coefficient-of-variation modelling across technical triplicates. Starting from the raw public reads, TCRdb applied fastp trimming at Q25, assembled clones with MiXCR and retained in-frame beta chains. All rows with the same CDR3 protein become a single entry with the most common DNA and genes. TCRdb, rather than the study authors, made the V and J calls. The table for this sample lists under 40,000 distinct CDR3 sequences; 13% to 15% of them were counted only once. Approximately 30% of the sample lies in the top ten.

The sample was PBMCs. The chain is made from TRBV7-2 and TRBJ2-7; TRBD2 might be the D gene, on 6 matching bases. The sequence was obtained from a woman between 45 and 65 years old with HTLV-1-associated myelopathy (HAM/TSP). Here the CDR3 is given as CASSLKTGTLEQYF. The nucleotide sequence is TGTGCCAGCAGTCTTAAGACCGGGACTTTAGAGCAGTACTTC. This CDR3, with the reference TRBV7-2 and TRBJ2-7 proteins standing in past its ends, gives the full variable domain GAGVSQSPSNKVTEKGKDVELRCDPISGHTALYWYRQSLGQGLEFLIYFQGNSAPDKSGLPSDRFSAERTGGSVSTLTIQRTQQEDSAVYLCASSLKTGTLEQYFGPGTRLTVT.